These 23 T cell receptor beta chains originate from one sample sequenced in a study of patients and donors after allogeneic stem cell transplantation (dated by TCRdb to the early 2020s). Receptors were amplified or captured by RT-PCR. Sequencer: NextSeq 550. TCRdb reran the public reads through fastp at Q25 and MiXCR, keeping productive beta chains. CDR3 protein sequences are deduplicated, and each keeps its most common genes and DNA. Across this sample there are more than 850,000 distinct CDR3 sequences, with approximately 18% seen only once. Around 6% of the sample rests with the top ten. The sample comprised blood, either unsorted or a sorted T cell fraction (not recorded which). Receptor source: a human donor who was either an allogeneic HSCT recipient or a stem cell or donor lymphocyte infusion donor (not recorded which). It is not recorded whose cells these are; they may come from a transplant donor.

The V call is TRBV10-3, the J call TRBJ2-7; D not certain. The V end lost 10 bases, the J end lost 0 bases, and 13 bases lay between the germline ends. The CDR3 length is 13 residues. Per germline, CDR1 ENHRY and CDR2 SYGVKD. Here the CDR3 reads CATSVSSSYEQYF. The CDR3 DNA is TGTGCCACCTCAGTGTCCAGCTCCTACGAGCAGTACTTC.

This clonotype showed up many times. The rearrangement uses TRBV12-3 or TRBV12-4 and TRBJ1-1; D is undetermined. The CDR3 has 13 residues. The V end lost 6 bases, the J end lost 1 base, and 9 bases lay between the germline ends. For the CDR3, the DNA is TGTGCCAGCAGCCTTTCATCGAACACTGAAGCTTTCTTT. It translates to CASSLSSNTEAFF.

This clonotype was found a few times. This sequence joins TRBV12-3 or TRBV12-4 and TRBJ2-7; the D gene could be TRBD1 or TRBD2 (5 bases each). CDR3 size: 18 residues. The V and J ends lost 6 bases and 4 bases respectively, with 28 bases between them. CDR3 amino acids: CASSNFLGFRRDDYEQYF. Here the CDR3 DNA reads TGTGCCAGCAGCAATTTCTTAGGTTTCCGTAGGGACGATTACGAGCAGTACTTC.

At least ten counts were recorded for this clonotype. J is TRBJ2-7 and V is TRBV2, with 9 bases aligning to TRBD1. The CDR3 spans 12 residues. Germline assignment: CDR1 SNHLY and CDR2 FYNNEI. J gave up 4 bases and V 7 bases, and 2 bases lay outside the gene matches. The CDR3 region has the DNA TGTGCCAGCAAGGACAGGGGTTACGAGCAGTACTTC. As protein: CASKDRGYEQYF. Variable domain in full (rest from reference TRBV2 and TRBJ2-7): EPEVTQTPSHQVTQMGQEVILRCVPISNHLYFYWYRQILGQKVEFLVSFYNNEISEKSEIFDDQFSVERPDGSNFTLKIRSTKLEDSAMYFCASKDRGYEQYFGPGTRLTVT.

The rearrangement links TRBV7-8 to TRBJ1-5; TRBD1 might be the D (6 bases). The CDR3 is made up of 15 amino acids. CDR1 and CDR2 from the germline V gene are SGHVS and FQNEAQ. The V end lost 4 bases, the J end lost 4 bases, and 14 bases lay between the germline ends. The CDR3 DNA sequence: TGTGCCAGCAGCTATTCGACAGGTGATAATCAGCCCCAGCATTTT. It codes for CASSYSTGDNQPQHF.

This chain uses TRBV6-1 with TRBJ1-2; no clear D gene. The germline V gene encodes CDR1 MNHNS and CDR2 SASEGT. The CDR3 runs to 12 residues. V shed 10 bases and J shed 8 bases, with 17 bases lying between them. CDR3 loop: CATVSKGHGYTF. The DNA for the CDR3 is TGTGCCACCGTATCGAAAGGTCACGGCTACACCTTC.

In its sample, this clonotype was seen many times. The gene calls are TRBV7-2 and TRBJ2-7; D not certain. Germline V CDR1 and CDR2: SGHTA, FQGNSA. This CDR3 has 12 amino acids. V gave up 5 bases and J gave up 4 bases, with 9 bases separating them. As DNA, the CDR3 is TGTGCCAGCAGCCGTCCCTTATACGAGCAGTACTTC. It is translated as CASSRPLYEQYF.

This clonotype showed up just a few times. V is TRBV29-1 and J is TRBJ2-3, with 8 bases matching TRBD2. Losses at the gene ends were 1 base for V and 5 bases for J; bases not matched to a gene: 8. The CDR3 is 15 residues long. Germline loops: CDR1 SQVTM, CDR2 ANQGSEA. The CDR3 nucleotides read TGCAGCGTTGAAGGAGCGGGAGACGGGAGAGATACGCAGTATTTT. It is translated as CSVEGAGDGRDTQYF.

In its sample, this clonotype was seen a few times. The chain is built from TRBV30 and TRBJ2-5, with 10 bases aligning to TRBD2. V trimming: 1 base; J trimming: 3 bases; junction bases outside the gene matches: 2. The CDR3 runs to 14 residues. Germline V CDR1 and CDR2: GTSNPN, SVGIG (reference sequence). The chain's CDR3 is CAWSDGLAEETQYF. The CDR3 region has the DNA TGTGCCTGGAGTGACGGACTAGCGGAAGAGACCCAGTACTTC.

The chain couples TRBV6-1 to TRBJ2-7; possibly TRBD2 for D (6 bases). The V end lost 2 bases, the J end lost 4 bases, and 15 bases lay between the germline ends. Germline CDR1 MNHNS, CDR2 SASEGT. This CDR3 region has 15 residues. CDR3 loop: CASSEISWLAYEQYF. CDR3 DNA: TGTGCCAGCAGTGAAATCTCGTGGCTAGCGTACGAGCAGTACTTC.

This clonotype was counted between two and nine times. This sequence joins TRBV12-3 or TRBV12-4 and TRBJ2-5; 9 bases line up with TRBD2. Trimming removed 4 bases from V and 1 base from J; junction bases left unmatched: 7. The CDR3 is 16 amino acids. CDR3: CASSSRRGGPQETQYF. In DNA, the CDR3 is TGTGCCAGCAGTTCTAGGCGGGGGGGGCCCCAAGAGACCCAGTACTTC.

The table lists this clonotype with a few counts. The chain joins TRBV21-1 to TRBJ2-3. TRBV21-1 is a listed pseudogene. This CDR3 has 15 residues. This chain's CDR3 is CASSKETYSRNTQYF. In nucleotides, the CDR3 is TGTGCCAGCAGCAAAGAGACGTACTCACGGAATACGCAGTATTTT.

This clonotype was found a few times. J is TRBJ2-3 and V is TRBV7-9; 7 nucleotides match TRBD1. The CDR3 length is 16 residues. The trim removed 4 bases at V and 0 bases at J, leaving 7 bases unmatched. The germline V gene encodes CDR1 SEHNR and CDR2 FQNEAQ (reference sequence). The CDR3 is CASSSDPRGSTDTQYF. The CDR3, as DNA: TGTGCCAGCAGCTCTGACCCCAGGGGGAGCACAGATACGCAGTATTTT.

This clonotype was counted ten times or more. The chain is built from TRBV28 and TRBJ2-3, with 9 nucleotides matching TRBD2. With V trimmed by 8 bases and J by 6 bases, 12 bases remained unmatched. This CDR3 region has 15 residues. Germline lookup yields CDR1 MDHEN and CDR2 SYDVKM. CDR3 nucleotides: TGTGCCAGCTTGGTTAGCGGGAGAGCTGGGGATACGCAGTATTTT. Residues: CASLVSGRAGDTQYF. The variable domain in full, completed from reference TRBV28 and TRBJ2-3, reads DVKVTQSSRYLVKRTGEKVFLECVQDMDHENMFWYRQDPGLGLRLIYFSYDVKMKEKGDIPEGYSVSREKKERFSLILESASTNQTSMYLCASLVSGRAGDTQYFGPGTRLTVL.

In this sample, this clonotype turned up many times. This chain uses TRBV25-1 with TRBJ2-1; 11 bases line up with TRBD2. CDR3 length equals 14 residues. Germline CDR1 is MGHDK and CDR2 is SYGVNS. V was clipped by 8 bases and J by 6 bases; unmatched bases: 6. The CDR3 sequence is CASGGSGGANEQFF. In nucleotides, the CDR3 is TGTGCCAGCGGCGGTAGCGGGGGGGCCAATGAGCAGTTCTTC.

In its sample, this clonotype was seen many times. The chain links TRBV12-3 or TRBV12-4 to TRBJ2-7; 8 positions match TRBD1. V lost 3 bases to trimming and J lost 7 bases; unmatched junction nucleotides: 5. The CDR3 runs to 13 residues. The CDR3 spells CASSFLTGGEQYF. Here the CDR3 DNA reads TGTGCCAGCAGTTTCTTAACAGGGGGTGAGCAGTACTTC.

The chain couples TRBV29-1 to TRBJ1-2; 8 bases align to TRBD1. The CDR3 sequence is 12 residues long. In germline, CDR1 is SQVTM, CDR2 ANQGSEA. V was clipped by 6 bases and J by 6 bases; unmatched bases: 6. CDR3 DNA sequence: TGCAGCGTGGACGGACAGGGTCATGGCTACACCTTC. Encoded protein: CSVDGQGHGYTF.

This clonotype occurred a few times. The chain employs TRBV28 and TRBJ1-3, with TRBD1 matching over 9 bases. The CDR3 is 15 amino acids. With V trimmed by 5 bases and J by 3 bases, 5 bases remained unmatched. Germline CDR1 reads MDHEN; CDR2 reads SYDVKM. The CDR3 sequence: CASSDTGGGGNTIYF. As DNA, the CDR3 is TGTGCCAGCAGTGATACAGGGGGCGGTGGAAACACCATATATTTT.

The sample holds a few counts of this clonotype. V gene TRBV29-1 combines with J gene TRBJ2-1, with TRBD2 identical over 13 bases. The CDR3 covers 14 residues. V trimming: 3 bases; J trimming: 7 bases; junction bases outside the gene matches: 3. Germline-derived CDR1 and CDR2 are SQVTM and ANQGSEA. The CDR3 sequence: CSVERTSGRNEQFF. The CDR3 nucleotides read TGCAGCGTTGAGCGGACTAGCGGGAGAAATGAGCAGTTCTTC.

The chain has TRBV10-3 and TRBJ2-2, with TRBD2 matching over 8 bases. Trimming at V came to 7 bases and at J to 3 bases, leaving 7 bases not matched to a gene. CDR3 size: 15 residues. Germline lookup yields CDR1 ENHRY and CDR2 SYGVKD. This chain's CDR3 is CAIMRGGPDTGELFF. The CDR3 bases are TGTGCCATCATGCGCGGGGGGCCGGACACCGGGGAGCTGTTTTTT.

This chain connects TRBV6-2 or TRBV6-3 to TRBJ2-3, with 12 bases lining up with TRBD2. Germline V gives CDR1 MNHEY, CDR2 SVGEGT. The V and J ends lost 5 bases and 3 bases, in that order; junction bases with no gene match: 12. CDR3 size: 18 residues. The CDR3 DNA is TGTGCCAGCAGTAATCTAGCGGGGGGGGCCCGGACAACAGATACGCAGTATTTT. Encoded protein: CASSNLAGGARTTDTQYF.

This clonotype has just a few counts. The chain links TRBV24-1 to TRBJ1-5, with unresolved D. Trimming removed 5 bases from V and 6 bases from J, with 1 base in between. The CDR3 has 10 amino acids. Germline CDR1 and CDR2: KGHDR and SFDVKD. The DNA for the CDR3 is TGTGCCACCAGTGGTCAGCCCCAGCATTTT. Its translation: CATSGQPQHF.

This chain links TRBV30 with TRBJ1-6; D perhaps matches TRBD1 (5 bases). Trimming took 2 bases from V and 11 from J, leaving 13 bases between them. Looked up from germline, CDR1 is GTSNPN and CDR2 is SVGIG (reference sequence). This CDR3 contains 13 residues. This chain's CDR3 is CAWSKAGQTPLHF. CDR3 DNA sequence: TGTGCCTGGAGTAAGGCAGGGCAGACACCCCTCCACTTT.